These 10 T cell receptor beta chains originate from one sample sequenced in a study of lymphopenia after photon versus proton radiotherapy (dated by TCRdb to about 2019). Library preparation was by the immunoSEQ multiplex PCR assay. The table comes from immuneACCESS by way of TCRdb, which keeps in-frame sequences with V and J called. Part of the clones is missing from these tables; in studies checked, under half for an unresolved V gene and the rest for unknown reasons. Present in this sample are 52,000 or so clones, more than 90% of which were seen just once. In total, the top ten clones hold roughly 18% of the sample. The specimen comprised peripheral blood, sampled from a patient treated with photon-based radiotherapy. The receptors come from a woman between 40 and 55 years old with cholangiocarcinoma.

Only one count was recorded for this clone. The chain is built from TRBV27 and TRBJ2-3; 9 nucleotides match TRBD1. Germline loops: CDR1 MNHEY, CDR2 SMNVEV (reference sequence). With 3 bases clipped from V and 3 bases from J, the junction kept 4 bases outside the gene matches. The CDR3 runs 15 residues. The CDR3 sequence: CASSFWTGATDTQYF. The CDR3 coding sequence is TGTGCCAGCAGTTTCTGGACAGGGGCAACAGATACGCAGTATTTT.

This clone was observed a single time. The chain employs TRBV28 and TRBJ1-2, with D maybe TRBD1 (6 bases). Germline CDR1 is MDHEN and CDR2 is SYDVKM. The CDR3 loop spans 15 amino acids. Trimming took 6 bases from V and 6 from J, leaving 20 bases between them. The CDR3: CASSSPAGARNGYTF. DNA of the CDR3: TGTGCCAGCAGCTCCCCGGCGGGGGCACGGAATGGCTACACCTTC.

This clone was seen only once. The chain employs TRBV6-5 and TRBJ1-2; D is undetermined. CDR1 is MNHEY, CDR2 SVGAGI, per germline. There are 13 residues in the CDR3. Trimming took 5 bases from V and 2 from J, leaving 9 bases between them. CDR3 region: CASSPNRNYGYTF. Written as DNA, the CDR3 is TGTGCCAGCAGTCCGAACAGAAACTATGGCTACACCTTC.

The chain has TRBV27 and TRBJ1-6; D not certain. CDR3 length equals 15 residues. The V and J ends lost 2 bases and 2 bases respectively, with 7 bases between them. The germline V gene has CDR1 MNHEY and CDR2 SMNVEV (reference sequence). The CDR3 DNA reads TGTGCCAGCAGTTTAGGCCAGACCTATAATTCACCCCTCCACTTT. This gives the protein CASSLGQTYNSPLHF.

This clone was detected once. The rearrangement links TRBV14 to TRBJ2-2, with TRBD2 as a possible D gene (6 bases). With 4 bases removed from V and 7 bases from J, the gap between germline ends came to 22 bases. This CDR3 is built from 17 residues. From germline, CDR1 is SGHDN and CDR2 FVKESK. This CDR3 reads CASSPYYGDSRGGELFF. CDR3 in DNA: TGTGCCAGCAGCCCTTATTACGGGGACTCCCGAGGCGGGGAGCTGTTTTTT.

The chain combines TRBV5-1 with TRBJ1-4; 12 bases are shared with TRBD1. The CDR3 has 14 amino acids. Germline values: CDR1 SGHRS, CDR2 YFSETQ. Trimming took 5 bases from V and 6 from J; bases not matched to a gene: 2. CDR3 protein: CASRGTGGDEKLFF. The CDR3 DNA follows: TGCGCCAGCAGGGGGACAGGGGGCGATGAAAAACTGTTTTTT.

The CDR3 spells CASGAIDSANYGYTF. As DNA, the CDR3 is TGTGCCAGCGGCGCCATAGACAGCGCTAACTATGGCTACACCTTC. The genes are TRBV6-5 and TRBJ1-2, with D tentatively TRBD1 (5 bases). Germline V gene lookup returns CDR1 MNHEY and CDR2 SVGAGI. Trimming removed 8 bases at V and 0 bases at J, with 16 bases between. The CDR3 is 15 residues long.

The CDR3 protein is CASSYRDRETDTQYF. The CDR3 DNA sequence: TGTGCCAGCAGTTACCGGGACAGAGAAACAGATACGCAGTATTTT. V is TRBV6-5 and J is TRBJ2-3; 7 bases fit TRBD1. This CDR3 has 15 amino acids. V was clipped by 2 bases and J by 3 bases; unmatched bases: 5. Germline V gives CDR1 MNHEY, CDR2 SVGAGI.

The chain joins TRBV9 to TRBJ2-6, with D perhaps TRBD1 or TRBD2 (5 bases each). Trimming took off 2 bases at V and 0 bases at J, with 6 bases between the two ends. Germline values: CDR1 SGDLS, CDR2 YYNGEE. This CDR3 region has 15 residues. This chain's CDR3 is CASSVGGSGANVLTF. DNA for the CDR3: TGTGCCAGCAGCGTTGGGGGCTCTGGGGCCAACGTCCTGACTTTC.

V is TRBV9 and J is TRBJ2-7, with D possibly matching TRBD1 (6 bases). Germline V gives CDR1 SGDLS, CDR2 YYNGEE. The CDR3 runs to 15 residues. With 0 bases removed from V and 0 bases from J, the gap between germline ends came to 10 bases. The DNA of the CDR3 is TGTGCCAGCAGCGTAGAGGGGGTTGGCTCCTACGAGCAGTACTTC. Encoded protein: CASSVEGVGSYEQYF. The full variable domain, with the rest looked up from reference TRBV9 and TRBJ2-7, is DSGVTQTPKHLITATGQRVTLRCSPRSGDLSVYWYQQSLDQGLQFLIQYYNGEERAKGNILERFSAQQFPDLHSELNLSSLELGDSALYFCASSVEGVGSYEQYFGPGTRLTVT.